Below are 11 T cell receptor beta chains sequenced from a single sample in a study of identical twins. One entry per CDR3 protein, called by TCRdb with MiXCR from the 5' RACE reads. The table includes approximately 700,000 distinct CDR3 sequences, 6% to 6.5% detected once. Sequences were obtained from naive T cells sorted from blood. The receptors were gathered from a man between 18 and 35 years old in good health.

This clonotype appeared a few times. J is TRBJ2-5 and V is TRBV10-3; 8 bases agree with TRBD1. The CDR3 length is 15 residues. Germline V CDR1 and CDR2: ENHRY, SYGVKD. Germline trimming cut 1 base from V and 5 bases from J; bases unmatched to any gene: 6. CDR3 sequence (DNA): TGTGCCATCAGTGAGTTTGACAGGGGAGACGAGACCCAGTACTTC. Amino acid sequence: CAISEFDRGDETQYF.

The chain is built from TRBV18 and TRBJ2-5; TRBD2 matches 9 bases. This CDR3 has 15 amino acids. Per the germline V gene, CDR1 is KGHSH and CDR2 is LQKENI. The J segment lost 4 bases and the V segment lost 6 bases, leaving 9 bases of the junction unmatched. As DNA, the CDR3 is TGTGCCAGCTCCAGTAGCGGGAGAGCCTTAGAGACCCAGTACTTC. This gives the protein CASSSSGRALETQYF. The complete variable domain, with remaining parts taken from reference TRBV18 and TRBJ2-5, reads NAGVMQNPRHLVRRRGQEARLRCSPMKGHSHVYWYRQLPEEGLKFMVYLQKENIIDESGMPKERFSAEFPKEGPSILRIQQVVRGDSAAYFCASSSSGRALETQYFGPGTRLLVL.

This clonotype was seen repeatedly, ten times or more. As DNA, the CDR3 is TGTGCCAGCACCACTCCGGGACTTAAAAACACCGGGGAGCTGTTTTTT. Translation gives CASTTPGLKNTGELFF. The chain employs TRBV12-3 or TRBV12-4 and TRBJ2-2, with a tentative D call TRBD2 (6 bases). V was cut by 7 bases and J by 2 bases, with 17 bases left in between. The CDR3 contains 16 residues.

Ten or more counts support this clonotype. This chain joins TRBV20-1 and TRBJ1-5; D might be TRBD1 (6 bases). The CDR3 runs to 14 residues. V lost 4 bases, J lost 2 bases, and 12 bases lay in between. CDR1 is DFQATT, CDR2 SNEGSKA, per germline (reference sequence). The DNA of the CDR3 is TGCAGTGCTACCGGACAGCTTCGCAATCAGCCCCAGCATTTT. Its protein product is CSATGQLRNQPQHF.

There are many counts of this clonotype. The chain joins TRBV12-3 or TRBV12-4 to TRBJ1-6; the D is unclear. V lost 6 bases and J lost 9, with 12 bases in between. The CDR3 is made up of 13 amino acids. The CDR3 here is CASSSPGVSPLHF. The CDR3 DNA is TGTGCCAGCAGCTCCCCCGGCGTTTCACCCCTCCACTTT.

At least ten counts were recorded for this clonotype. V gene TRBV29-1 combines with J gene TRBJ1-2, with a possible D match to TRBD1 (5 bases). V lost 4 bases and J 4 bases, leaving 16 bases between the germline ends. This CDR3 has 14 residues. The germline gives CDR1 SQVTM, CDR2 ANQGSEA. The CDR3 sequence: CSVVGGVPTYGYTF. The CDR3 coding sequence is TGCAGCGTTGTTGGGGGGGTCCCGACCTATGGCTACACCTTC.

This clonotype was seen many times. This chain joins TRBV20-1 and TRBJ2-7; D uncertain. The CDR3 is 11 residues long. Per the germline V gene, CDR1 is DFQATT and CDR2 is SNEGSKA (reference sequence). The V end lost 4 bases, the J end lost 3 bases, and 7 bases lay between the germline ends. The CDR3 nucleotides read TGCAGTGCTACTCCTTTCTACGAGCAGTACTTC. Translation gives CSATPFYEQYF.

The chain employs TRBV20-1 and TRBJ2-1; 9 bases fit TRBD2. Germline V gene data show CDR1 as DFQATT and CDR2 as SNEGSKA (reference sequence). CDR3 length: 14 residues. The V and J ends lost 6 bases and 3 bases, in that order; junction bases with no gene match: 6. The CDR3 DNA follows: TGCAGTGCGTGGCGGGAGGGTGACTACAATGAGCAGTTCTTC. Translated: CSAWREGDYNEQFF.

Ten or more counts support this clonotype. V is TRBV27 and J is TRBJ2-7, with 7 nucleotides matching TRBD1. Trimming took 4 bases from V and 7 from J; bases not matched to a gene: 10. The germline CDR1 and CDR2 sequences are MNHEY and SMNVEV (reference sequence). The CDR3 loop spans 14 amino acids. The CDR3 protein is CASSSPSTGPEQYF. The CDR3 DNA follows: TGTGCCAGCAGTTCCCCTTCGACAGGGCCGGAGCAGTACTTC.

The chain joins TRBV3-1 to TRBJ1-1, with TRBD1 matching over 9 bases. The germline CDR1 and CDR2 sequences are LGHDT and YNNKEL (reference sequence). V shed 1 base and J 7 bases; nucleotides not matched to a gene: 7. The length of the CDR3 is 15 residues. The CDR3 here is CASSQVLDRGLEAFF. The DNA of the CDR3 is TGTGCCAGCAGCCAAGTGTTGGACAGGGGCCTTGAAGCTTTCTTT.

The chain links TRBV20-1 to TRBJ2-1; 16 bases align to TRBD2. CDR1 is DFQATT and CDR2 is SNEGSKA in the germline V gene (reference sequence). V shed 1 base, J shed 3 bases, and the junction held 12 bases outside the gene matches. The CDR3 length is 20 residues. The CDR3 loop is CSARGPTGTSGRALYNEQFF. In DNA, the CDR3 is TGCAGTGCTAGAGGTCCGACCGGGACTAGCGGGAGGGCCCTCTACAATGAGCAGTTCTTC.